This passage covers 26 T cell receptor beta chains from one sample sequenced in a study of blood T cell repertoires in COVID-19 (TCRdb year 2020). Preparation of the library involved the immunoSEQ multiplex PCR assay. In TCRdb, the immuneACCESS table is reduced to in-frame sequences with V and J assigned. These tables do not hold every clone; where another copy was compared, an unresolved V gene accounts for under half, and the others remain unexplained. The sample table lists some 190,000 clones, roughly 80% of them with a count of one. The ten most abundant clones make up under 15% of the sample. The specimen sequenced was peripheral blood. Receptors were obtained from a woman between 45 and 60 years old with acute or convalescent COVID-19.

This sequence joins TRBV19 and TRBJ1-5, with TRBD1 matching over 7 bases. Trimming took 3 bases from V and 0 from J; bases not matched to a gene: 5. Germline assignment: CDR1 LNHDA and CDR2 SQIVND (reference sequence). The CDR3 length is 16 residues. CDR3 in amino acids: CASSMNRGHSNQPQHF. DNA for the CDR3: TGTGCCAGTAGTATGAACAGGGGCCATAGCAATCAGCCCCAGCATTTT.

CDR3 DNA: TGTGCCTGGAGTGTTTCGACAGGCCCCACCTACAATGAGCAGTTCTTC. The encoded protein is CAWSVSTGPTYNEQFF. The chain is built from TRBV30 and TRBJ2-1, with TRBD1 as a possible D gene (6 bases). The germline gives CDR1 GTSNPN, CDR2 SVGIG (reference sequence). This CDR3 is built from 16 residues. Trimming took off 0 bases at V and 2 bases at J, with 14 bases between the two ends.

This clone was recorded a few times. The V call is TRBV19, the J call TRBJ1-2, with D possibly matching TRBD1 (6 bases). CDR3 length: 13 residues. Between the trimmed V and J ends, which lost 8 bases and 0 bases, there was a span of 10 bases. Germline loops: CDR1 LNHDA, CDR2 SQIVND (reference sequence). The CDR3 here is CASRGASNYGYTF. Written as DNA, the CDR3 is TGTGCCAGTCGGGGGGCGTCTAACTATGGCTACACCTTC.

This chain's CDR3 is CASSVAPSGELFF. CDR3 coding DNA: TGTGCCAGCAGCGTAGCCCCATCCGGGGAGCTGTTTTTT. V and J are TRBV9 and TRBJ2-2; D remains ambiguous. Trimming took 0 bases from V and 6 from J, leaving 6 bases between them. Germline CDR1 SGDLS, CDR2 YYNGEE. The CDR3 length is 13 residues.

This clone has only one observation. The V call is TRBV28, the J call TRBJ1-4; TRBD1 matches at 11 bases. The V segment lost 4 bases and the J segment 7 bases; nucleotides outside the gene matches: 5. The CDR3 is made up of 15 amino acids. Per germline, CDR1 MDHEN and CDR2 SYDVKM. The CDR3 protein is CASSSSGTGGEKLFF. In DNA, the CDR3 is TGTGCCAGCAGTTCGAGCGGGACAGGGGGTGAAAAACTGTTTTTT. Full variable domain (outside the CDR3, taken from reference TRBV28 and TRBJ1-4): DVKVTQSSRYLVKRTGEKVFLECVQDMDHENMFWYRQDPGLGLRLIYFSYDVKMKEKGDIPEGYSVSREKKERFSLILESASTNQTSMYLCASSSSGTGGEKLFFGSGTQLSVL.

This clone occurred a few times. The chain links TRBV4-1 to TRBJ1-6; D gene ambiguous. Germline V gene data show CDR1 as MGHRA and CDR2 as YSYEKL. The ends were cut back, 8 bases at V and 0 bases at J, with 17 bases in the middle. The CDR3 loop spans 17 amino acids. CDR3 sequence: CASEAVWASSYNSPLHF. The CDR3 nucleotides are TGCGCCAGCGAAGCGGTATGGGCAAGCTCCTATAATTCACCCCTCCACTTT.

This clone came up once. The gene calls are TRBV7-9 and TRBJ2-5; 11 nucleotides agree with TRBD2. Germline trimming cut 4 bases from V and 2 bases from J; bases unmatched to any gene: 6. This CDR3 region has 16 residues. Germline values: CDR1 SEHNR, CDR2 FQNEAQ (reference sequence). This chain's CDR3 is CASSSLAGGLQETQYF. The CDR3, as DNA: TGTGCCAGCAGCTCCTTAGCGGGAGGGCTTCAAGAGACCCAGTACTTC.

In DNA form, the CDR3 reads TGTGCCAGCAGGCAAGGGGGTCGGGGCACAGATACGCAGTATTTT. Translated: CASRQGGRGTDTQYF. The V call is TRBV6-5, the J call TRBJ2-3; TRBD1 might be the D (6 bases). This CDR3 spans 15 amino acids. CDR1 is MNHEY and CDR2 is SVGAGI in the germline V gene. Deletions cut 6 bases from V and 1 base from J, with 14 bases between.

The count of this clone is one. This sequence joins TRBV5-4 and TRBJ2-7; 14 bases fit TRBD2. CDR1 and CDR2 from the germline V gene are SGHNT and YYREEE (reference sequence). CDR3 length equals 19 residues. With 3 bases clipped from V and 0 bases from J, the junction kept 11 bases outside the gene matches. The CDR3: CASSSRLAGGSGNSYEQYF. CDR3 DNA: TGTGCCAGCAGCTCCCGACTAGCGGGAGGGAGCGGCAACTCCTACGAGCAGTACTTC.

In this sample, this clone turned up once. V is TRBV2 and J is TRBJ1-2; no clear D. The CDR3 runs 12 residues. Germline values: CDR1 SNHLY, CDR2 FYNNEI. The V gene lost 4 bases and the J gene lost 4 bases, with 7 bases spanning the gap. In DNA form, the CDR3 reads TGTGCCAGCAGTGGGGCCGCCTATGGCTACACCTTC. Translation gives CASSGAAYGYTF. Looking up the rest from reference TRBV2 and TRBJ1-2 gives the full variable domain: EPEVTQTPSHQVTQMGQEVILRCVPISNHLYFYWYRQILGQKVEFLVSFYNNEISEKSEIFDDQFSVERPDGSNFTLKIRSTKLEDSAMYFCASSGAAYGYTFGSGTRLTVV.

This chain joins TRBV7-2 and TRBJ1-6; D is ambiguous. CDR1 is SGHTA and CDR2 is FQGNSA in the germline V gene. Trimming shortened V by 1 base and J by 14 bases, and 9 bases separated the two germline ends. The CDR3 is 12 residues long. In nucleotides, the CDR3 is TGTGCCAGCAGCTTAGAGAGGCTCACCCTCCACTTT. Amino acid sequence: CASSLERLTLHF. The whole variable domain, remainder taken from reference TRBV7-2 and TRBJ1-6, is GAGVSQSPSNKVTEKGKDVELRCDPISGHTALYWYRQSLGQGLEFLIYFQGNSAPDKSGLPSDRFSAERTGGSVSTLTIQRTQQEDSAVYLCASSLERLTLHFGNGTRLTVT.

V and J are TRBV5-6 and TRBJ2-7; possibly TRBD2 for D (6 bases). Per germline, CDR1 SGHDT and CDR2 YYEEEE. This CDR3 has 15 residues. V was pared by 0 bases and J by 4 bases, with 14 bases between. This chain's CDR3 is CASSLDPQEGYEQYF. The CDR3 bases are TGTGCCAGCAGCTTGGACCCTCAGGAGGGGTACGAGCAGTACTTC.

This chain joins TRBV3-1 (or the pseudogene TRBV3-2) and TRBJ2-1; 9 nucleotides agree with TRBD2. Per germline, CDR1 LGHDT and CDR2 YNNKEL (reference sequence). The CDR3 is made up of 17 amino acids. With V trimmed by 1 base and J by 10 bases, 14 bases remained unmatched. CDR3: CASSQGRLGGGAREQFF. The DNA for the CDR3 is TGTGCCAGCAGCCAAGGCCGTCTCGGCGGGGGGGCGCGAGAGCAGTTCTTC.

The chain combines TRBV6-5 with TRBJ1-6; TRBD1 agrees at 8 bases. Germline CDR1 MNHEY, CDR2 SVGAGI. The V and J ends lost 4 bases and 10 bases, in that order; junction bases with no gene match: 9. The CDR3 is 15 residues long. The CDR3 loop reads CASSLRQGLFSPLHF. The DNA for the CDR3 is TGTGCCAGCAGTTTACGACAGGGGTTGTTCTCACCCCTCCACTTT.

CDR3 protein: CASSEAQGVGGYTF. Here the CDR3 DNA reads TGTGCCAGCAGTGAAGCTCAAGGAGTTGGGGGCTACACCTTC. The chain uses TRBV6-1 and TRBJ1-2, with no clear D. V lost 0 bases to trimming and J lost 8 bases, with 13 bases between them. Germline V gene lookup returns CDR1 MNHNS and CDR2 SASEGT. The CDR3 is 14 amino acids.

This chain links TRBV7-6 with TRBJ2-1, with a tentative D call TRBD2 (6 bases). Germline values: CDR1 SGHVS, CDR2 FNYEAQ. Trimming cost V 5 bases and J 8 bases, with 28 bases left between them. The CDR3 totals 18 residues. This chain's CDR3 is CASSPNASGLASDDEQFF. CDR3 coding DNA: TGTGCCAGCAGCCCCAATGCCTCGGGGCTAGCGAGCGACGATGAGCAGTTCTTC.

V usage is TRBV6-5 and J usage is TRBJ2-7; 7 bases agree with TRBD2. The CDR3 has 12 amino acids. Germline CDR1 is MNHEY and CDR2 is SVGAGI. J lost 2 bases, V lost 11 bases, and 6 bases had no gene match. This CDR3 reads CAGGGRPYEQYF. CDR3 nucleotides: TGTGCCGGGGGGGGACGGCCCTACGAGCAGTACTTC.

The rearrangement joins TRBV5-4 to TRBJ2-3; D uncertain. V was trimmed by 3 bases and J by 11 bases, leaving 10 bases between them. This CDR3 is built from 11 residues. CDR1 and CDR2 (germline): SGHNT, YYREEE (reference sequence). The CDR3 DNA reads as TGTGCCAGCAGCTCGTCCCATAGGCAGTATTTT. Translation gives CASSSSHRQYF.

The V call is TRBV7-2, the J call TRBJ1-1; D is uncertain. V was clipped by 8 bases and J by 6 bases, with 16 bases between them. Germline-derived CDR1 and CDR2 are SGHTA and FQGNSA. This CDR3 region has 13 residues. As DNA, the CDR3 is TGTGCCAGCCCCCGAAGGCCGACATCTGAAGCTTTCTTT. Its protein is CASPRRPTSEAFF.

The chain links TRBV28 to TRBJ1-5, with D possibly TRBD1 on 5 matching bases. Trimming removed 3 bases from V and 7 bases from J, with 13 bases in between. Germline V gives CDR1 MDHEN, CDR2 SYDVKM. The CDR3 runs to 14 residues. The CDR3 DNA sequence: TGTGCCAGCAGTTTCTTCGGGGGTCCCCAGCCCCAGCATTTT. Its translation is CASSFFGGPQPQHF. Full variable domain (remainder filled in from reference TRBV28 and TRBJ1-5): DVKVTQSSRYLVKRTGEKVFLECVQDMDHENMFWYRQDPGLGLRLIYFSYDVKMKEKGDIPEGYSVSREKKERFSLILESASTNQTSMYLCASSFFGGPQPQHFGDGTRLSIL.

This clone was counted between two and nine times. V gene TRBV4-3 combines with J gene TRBJ2-7, with 12 bases lining up with TRBD1. CDR1 and CDR2 from the germline V gene are LGHNA and YSLEER. Losses at the gene ends were 4 bases for V and 3 bases for J; bases not matched to a gene: 16. CDR3 length: 19 amino acids. In DNA form, the CDR3 reads TGCGCCAGCAGCCGGATCGTTCCCGGGACAGGGGGCGTATACTACGAGCAGTACTTC. Translating gives CASSRIVPGTGGVYYEQYF.

V gene TRBV6-5 combines with J gene TRBJ2-1; D is possibly TRBD2 (5 bases). Trimming took 1 base from V and 0 from J, leaving 10 bases between them. This CDR3 is built from 16 residues. Germline CDR1 MNHEY, CDR2 SVGAGI. The CDR3 DNA follows: TGTGCCAGCAGTTACTTGCGGGCAAGCTCCTACAATGAGCAGTTCTTC. Amino acid sequence: CASSYLRASSYNEQFF.

V usage is TRBV28 and J usage is TRBJ1-5, with TRBD1 identical over 9 bases. The CDR3 is 16 amino acids. The V gene end was trimmed by 6 bases and the J gene end by 1 base; junction bases not matched to a gene: 7. Germline values: CDR1 MDHEN, CDR2 SYDVKM. The CDR3 nucleotides read TGTGCCAGCAGGTCGGTCGGACAGGGGAGCAATCAGCCCCAGCATTTT. Protein: CASRSVGQGSNQPQHF.

The chain employs TRBV5-8 and TRBJ2-1; tentatively, D is TRBD2 (5 bases). This CDR3 region has 11 residues. V shed 0 bases and J shed 15 bases, with 10 bases lying between them. Germline CDR1 SGHTS, CDR2 YDEGEE. Here the CDR3 reads CASSLVSSLFF. DNA for the CDR3: TGTGCCAGCAGCTTGGTCTCTAGCTTGTTCTTC.

This chain connects TRBV11-2 to TRBJ2-7, with 10 bases aligning to TRBD2. CDR1 is SGHAT and CDR2 is FQNNGV in the germline V gene. The CDR3 runs to 16 residues. Trimming at V came to 3 bases and at J to 1 base, leaving 6 bases not matched to a gene. The CDR3 here is CASSFSSGRGSYEQYF. The CDR3 bases are TGTGCCAGCAGCTTCTCTAGCGGGAGAGGATCCTACGAGCAGTACTTC.

The rearrangement uses TRBV6-5 and TRBJ1-1; a possible D gene is TRBD1 (6 bases). The V gene lost 6 bases and the J gene lost 2 bases, with 16 bases spanning the gap. The CDR3 spans 15 residues. CDR1 and CDR2 (germline): MNHEY, SVGAGI. The CDR3 spells CASRSHETGNTEAFF. CDR3 in DNA: TGTGCCAGCAGATCCCATGAGACAGGAAACACTGAAGCTTTCTTT.